The clone carrying this T cell receptor beta chain was seen many times. Its antigen is still unknown. The CDR3 totals 15 residues. Germline V lookup: CDR1 SEHNR, CDR2 FQNEAQ (reference sequence). Germline trimming cut 5 bases from V and 0 bases from J; bases unmatched to any gene: 6. This specimen comes from a study of T cells in Graves' hyperthyroidism and ophthalmopathy. Study-level results: A model built on 13 V-J features separated ophthalmopathy from stable hyperthyroidism.

The PBMCs had their origin in roughly 10 ml of fresh peripheral blood. Amplification of TCR beta CDR3 regions was performed using RNA transcripts as template. HTBI primers drove first-round RT-PCR of the TCR CDR3. TCRdb re-analysed the multiplex PCR reads in MiXCR, keeping a single row per CDR3 protein. Altogether 370,000 or so distinct CDR3 sequences are present, roughly 13% being singletons, with the ten largest covering 20%. The clonotype originates from a man in his thirties or forties with Graves' hyperthyroidism that later progressed to Graves' ophthalmopathy. The specimen sequenced was blood. The chain recombines TRBV7-9 with TRBJ2-7; 8 bases line up with TRBD2. This CDR3 reads CASSPISGTSYEQYF. The CDR3 DNA is TGTGCCAGCAGCCCTATTAGCGGGACCTCCTACGAGCAGTACTTC.